This T cell receptor beta chain was sequenced in a study of beta chain features in type 1 diabetes. Sorted cells reached over 95% purity in every population. Study results and limitations: Researchers cautioned that cDNA sequencing could over-represent cells with high TCR expression. In type 1 diabetes patients, VDJ junctions had fewer insertions; deletions at these junctions were more frequent. In all four CD4+ subsets, TCRB CDR3 length was significantly, moderately reduced in type 1 diabetes.

This clone showed up just a few times. Its matching antigen is unknown. What was sequenced were expressed TCRB transcripts, since all of the isolated RNA had been reverse transcribed. Libraries were prepared by immunoSEQ multiplex PCR; TCRdb keeps only in-frame clonotypes and omits some of them. The profile shows over 150,000 clones, approximately 9% of them singletons. Sequencing input: central memory CD4+ T cells from blood. This clonotype originated in a woman between 18 and 30 years old with type 1 diabetes.

The CDR3 protein is CASSQGQATNEKLFF. The DNA of the CDR3 is TGCGCCAGCAGCCAAGGACAAGCAACTAATGAAAAACTGTTTTTT. The chain links TRBV4-3 to TRBJ1-4; D not resolved. The CDR3 runs to 15 residues. The V end lost 1 base, the J end lost 0 bases, and 6 bases lay between the germline ends. The germline V gene encodes CDR1 LGHNA and CDR2 YSLEER.